What follows is one TCR beta chain and its context. This sample was taken from a study of pediatric ulcerative colitis. CDR3 length equals 13 residues. V was shortened by 4 bases and J by 10 bases, with 17 bases between the two germline ends. Germline V gene lookup returns CDR1 SGHTS and CDR2 YDEGEE. Libraries were prepared by immunoSEQ multiplex PCR; TCRdb keeps only in-frame clonotypes and omits some of them. In the table there are some 35,000 clones, about 81% of which are singletons. During colonoscopy, one to two rectal pinch biopsies were collected. Ulcerative colitis patients received no immunosuppressive medication before the diagnostic colonoscopy.

Sequencing used gut tissue. The V and J genes are TRBV5-8 and TRBJ1-1; no definite D call. This receptor was taken from a boy younger than 18 with mild ulcerative colitis. The chain's CDR3 is CASSADIRRAAFF. Here the CDR3 DNA reads TGTGCCAGCAGCGCTGATATTCGACGGGCAGCTTTCTTT.